These T cell receptor beta chains were read from a single sample in a study of T cell responses to AZD1222 COVID-19 vaccine. This table comes from immunoSEQ multiplex PCR, and its TCRdb copy is limited to in-frame clones, with some not included. The sample records more than 100,000 clones, approximately 92% being singletons. This sample comprised peripheral blood, obtained on day 0 of AZD1222 vaccination. The source is an adult in good health. Each CDR3 is given with its conserved first and last residue. A row's size may be missing; if present it is once, few, many or a size class.

size	V	J	CDR3
-	TRBV6-5	TRBJ2-5	CASSSRTETQYF
-	TRBV6-4	TRBJ2-1	CASSPRWGPYNEQFF
-	TRBV14	TRBJ1-4	CASSQERALGGLFF
-	TRBV21-1	TRBJ1-2	CASSKRPVYGYTF
-	TRBV6-2/TRBV6-3	TRBJ2-7	CASSYSKVFWLAGGGYEQYF
-	TRBV29-1	TRBJ2-5	CSARIVQETQYF
-	TRBV7-2	TRBJ2-2	CASSSHSGMNTGELFF
-	TRBV4-1	TRBJ1-2	CASSQEQGPGLGPTYGYTF
-	TRBV28	TRBJ2-7	CASSSPGQGISGEQYF
-	TRBV5-1	TRBJ2-3	CASGRDRGSDTQYF
-	TRBV12-5	TRBJ2-5	CASGLSPGEETQYF
-	TRBV6-5	TRBJ2-1	CASTRADEQFF
-	TRBV4-1	TRBJ2-7	CASSQDGREQYF
-	TRBV7-9	TRBJ2-7	CASRRRAAGDQYF
once	TRBV7-2	TRBJ2-5	CASSFGTTEETQYF
-	TRBV6-5	TRBJ1-2	CASTGLNYGYTF
-	TRBV10-3	TRBJ2-7	CAINGLAGESEQYF
-	TRBV28	TRBJ1-6	CASSQGGYNSPLHF
-	TRBV5-6	TRBJ1-2	CASSLVRGYGYTF
few	TRBV29-1	TRBJ1-1	CSVAPGQGLNAEAFF
-	TRBV19	TRBJ1-1	CASSSPHGRGRKNTEAFF
-	TRBV11-2	TRBJ1-4	CASSPDRLKLFF
once	TRBV7-2	TRBJ1-6	CASSFERSPLHF
-	TRBV6-5	TRBJ2-7	CASRTHVQSSYEQYF
-	TRBV6-5	TRBJ1-2	CASSLSGTEIYGYTF
-	TRBV3-1/TRBV3-2	TRBJ1-6	CASSPPGPSSYNSPLHF
once	TRBV27	TRBJ1-1	CASSTLLGRVAEAFF
-	TRBV7-2	TRBJ2-1	CASSWLGWDEQFF
-	TRBV28	TRBJ1-5	CASSSAGGKGNQPQHF
-	TRBV5-1	TRBJ2-2	CASSPRRGAGDTGELFF
-	TRBV19	TRBJ2-1	CASSWTPYNEQFF
-	TRBV28	TRBJ1-1	CASSLWTGRTEAFF
-	TRBV10-3	TRBJ1-1	CAISDGSRMNTEAFF
once	TRBV2	TRBJ1-5	CASSLASNQPQHF
-	TRBV4-3	TRBJ1-3	CASSQLTGIEQGNTIYF
-	TRBV30	TRBJ1-1	CAWSWSGGTEAFF
-	TRBV27	TRBJ1-2	CASSLGTGGVDGYTF
once	TRBV5-1	TRBJ1-2	CASSLGLLGQGPSSYTF
-	TRBV12-3/TRBV12-4	TRBJ2-7	CASSTGVTDEQYF
-	TRBV4-1	TRBJ2-4	CASSQGGGLGNIQYF
-	TRBV6-2/TRBV6-3	TRBJ2-1	CASSWPGGTSVIF
-	TRBV9	TRBJ2-1	CASSVAGGADREQFF